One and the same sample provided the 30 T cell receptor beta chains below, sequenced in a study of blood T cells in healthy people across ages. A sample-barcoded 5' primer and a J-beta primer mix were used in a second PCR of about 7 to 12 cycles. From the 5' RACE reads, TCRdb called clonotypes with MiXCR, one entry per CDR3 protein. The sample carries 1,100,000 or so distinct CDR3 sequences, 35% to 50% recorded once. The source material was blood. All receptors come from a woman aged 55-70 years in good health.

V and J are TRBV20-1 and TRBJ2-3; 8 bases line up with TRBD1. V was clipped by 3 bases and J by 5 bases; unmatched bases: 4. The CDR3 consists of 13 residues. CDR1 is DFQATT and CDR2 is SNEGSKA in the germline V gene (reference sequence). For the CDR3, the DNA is TGCAGTGCTAGCCGGGGGACAGGAGATACGCAGTATTTT. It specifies CSASRGTGDTQYF.

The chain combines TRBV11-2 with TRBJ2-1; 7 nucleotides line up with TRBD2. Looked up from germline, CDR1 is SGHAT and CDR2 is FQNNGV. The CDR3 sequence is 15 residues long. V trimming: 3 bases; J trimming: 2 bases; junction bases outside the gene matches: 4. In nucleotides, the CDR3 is TGTGCCAGCAGCTTTGAGGGAGGGCCCTACAATGAGCAGTTCTTC. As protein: CASSFEGGPYNEQFF.

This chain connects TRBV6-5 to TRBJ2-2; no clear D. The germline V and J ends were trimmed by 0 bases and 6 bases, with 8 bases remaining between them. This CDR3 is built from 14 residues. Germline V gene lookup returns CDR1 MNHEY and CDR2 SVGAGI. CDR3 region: CASSYSIPSGELFF. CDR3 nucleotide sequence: TGTGCCAGCAGTTACTCGATTCCGTCCGGGGAGCTGTTTTTT.

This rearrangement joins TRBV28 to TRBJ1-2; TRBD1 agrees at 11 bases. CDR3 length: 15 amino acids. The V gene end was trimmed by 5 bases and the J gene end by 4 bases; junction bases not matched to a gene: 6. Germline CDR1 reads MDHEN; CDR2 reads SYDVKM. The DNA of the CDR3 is TGTGCCAGCAGTCCCGGAGGGACAGGGGGCTATGGCTACACCTTC. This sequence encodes CASSPGGTGGYGYTF.

CDR3 sequence: CASRGGAESYNEQFF. DNA for the CDR3: TGTGCCAGCAGGGGGGGGGCAGAGTCCTACAATGAGCAGTTCTTC. This chain links TRBV27 with TRBJ2-1; tentative D call: TRBD2 (7 bases). The germline gives CDR1 MNHEY, CDR2 SMNVEV (reference sequence). The germline V and J ends were trimmed by 6 bases and 1 base, with 13 bases remaining between them. This CDR3 contains 15 residues.

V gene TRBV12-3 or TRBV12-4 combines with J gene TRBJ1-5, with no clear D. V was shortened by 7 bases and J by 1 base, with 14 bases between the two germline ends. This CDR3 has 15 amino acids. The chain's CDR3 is CASTPTFGSNQPQHF. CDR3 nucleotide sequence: TGTGCCAGCACCCCCACCTTTGGGAGCAATCAGCCCCAGCATTTT.

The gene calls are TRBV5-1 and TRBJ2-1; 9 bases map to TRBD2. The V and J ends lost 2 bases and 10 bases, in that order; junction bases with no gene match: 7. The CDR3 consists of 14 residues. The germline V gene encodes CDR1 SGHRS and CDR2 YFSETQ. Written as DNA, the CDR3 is TGCGCCAGCAGCTTTAGCGGGAGCTCAGGGGAGCAGTTCTTC. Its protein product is CASSFSGSSGEQFF. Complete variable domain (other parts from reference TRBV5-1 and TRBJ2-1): KAGVTQTPRYLIKTRGQQVTLSCSPISGHRSVSWYQQTPGQGLQFLFEYFSETQRNKGNFPGRFSGRQFSNSRSEMNVSTLELGDSALYLCASSFSGSSGEQFFGPGTRLTVL.

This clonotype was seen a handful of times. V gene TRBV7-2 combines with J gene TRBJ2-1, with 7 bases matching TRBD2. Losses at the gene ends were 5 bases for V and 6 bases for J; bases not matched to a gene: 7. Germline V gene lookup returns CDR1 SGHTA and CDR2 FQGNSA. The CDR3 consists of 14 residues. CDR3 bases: TGTGCCAGCAGCCTTGGACTAGTTATCAATGAGCAGTTCTTC. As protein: CASSLGLVINEQFF.

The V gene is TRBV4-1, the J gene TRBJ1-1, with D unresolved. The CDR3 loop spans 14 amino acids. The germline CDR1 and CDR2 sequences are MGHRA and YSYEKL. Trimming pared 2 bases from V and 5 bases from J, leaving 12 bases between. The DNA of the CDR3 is TGCGCCAGCAGCCAACAAGTCACAAGAACTGAAGCTTTCTTT. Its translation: CASSQQVTRTEAFF.

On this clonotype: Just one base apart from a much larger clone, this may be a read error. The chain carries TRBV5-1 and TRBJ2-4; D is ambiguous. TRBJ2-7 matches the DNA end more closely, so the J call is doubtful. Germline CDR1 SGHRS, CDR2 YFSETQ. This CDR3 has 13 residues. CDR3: CASSLAANREQYF. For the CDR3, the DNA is TGCGCCAGCAGCTTGGCCGCTAACCGCGAGCAGTACTTC.

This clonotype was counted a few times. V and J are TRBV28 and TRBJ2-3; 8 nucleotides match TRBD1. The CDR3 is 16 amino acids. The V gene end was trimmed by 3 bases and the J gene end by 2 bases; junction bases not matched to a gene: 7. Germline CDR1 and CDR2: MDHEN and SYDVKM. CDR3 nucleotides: TGTGCCAGCAGTTTGGGCCAGGGGGCGAACACAGATACGCAGTATTTT. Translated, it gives CASSLGQGANTDTQYF.

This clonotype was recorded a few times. Written as DNA, the CDR3 is TGCAGTGCCAGCCCCACTAGCGGGTACTACAATGAGCAGTTCTTC. Translated: CSASPTSGYYNEQFF. The rearrangement joins TRBV20-1 to TRBJ2-1, with TRBD2 identical over 9 bases. The CDR3 length is 15 residues. The germline CDR1 and CDR2 sequences are DFQATT and SNEGSKA (reference sequence). The J segment lost 3 bases and the V segment lost 6 bases, leaving 9 bases of the junction unmatched.

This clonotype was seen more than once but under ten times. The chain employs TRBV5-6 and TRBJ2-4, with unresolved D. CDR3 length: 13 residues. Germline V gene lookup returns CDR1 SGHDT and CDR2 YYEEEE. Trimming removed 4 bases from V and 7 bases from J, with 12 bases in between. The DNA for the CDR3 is TGTGCCAGCAGCAGTACAAGTTGGAACATTCAGTACTTC. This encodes CASSSTSWNIQYF.

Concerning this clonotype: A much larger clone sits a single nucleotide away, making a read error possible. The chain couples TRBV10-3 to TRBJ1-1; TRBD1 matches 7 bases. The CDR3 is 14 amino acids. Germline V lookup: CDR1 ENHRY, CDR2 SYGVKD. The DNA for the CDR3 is TGTGCCGTCAGTGAGGGGGCCCCGAACACTGAAGCTTTCTTT. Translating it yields CAVSEGAPNTEAFF.

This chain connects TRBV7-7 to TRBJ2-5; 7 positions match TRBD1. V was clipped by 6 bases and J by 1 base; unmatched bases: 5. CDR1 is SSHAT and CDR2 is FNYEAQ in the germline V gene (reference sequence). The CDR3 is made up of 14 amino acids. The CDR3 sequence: CASSWTGLQETQYF. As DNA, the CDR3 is TGTGCCAGCAGTTGGACAGGCCTCCAAGAGACCCAGTACTTC.

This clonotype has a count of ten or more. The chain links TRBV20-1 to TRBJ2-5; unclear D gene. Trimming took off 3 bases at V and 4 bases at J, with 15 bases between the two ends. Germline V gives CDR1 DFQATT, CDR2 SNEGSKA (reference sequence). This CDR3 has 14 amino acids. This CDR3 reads CSASGYLLPETQYF. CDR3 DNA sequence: TGCAGTGCTAGTGGTTACTTACTTCCAGAGACCCAGTACTTC.

CDR3 sequence reads: CASRDSGYSTDTQYF. The CDR3 DNA sequence: TGTGCCAGCAGGGACAGCGGGTATAGCACAGATACGCAGTATTTT. The chain has TRBV27 and TRBJ2-3; D is tentatively TRBD1 or TRBD2 (6 bases each). V lost 6 bases and J lost 0, with 13 bases in between. Germline V CDR1 and CDR2: MNHEY, SMNVEV (reference sequence). The CDR3 loop spans 15 amino acids.

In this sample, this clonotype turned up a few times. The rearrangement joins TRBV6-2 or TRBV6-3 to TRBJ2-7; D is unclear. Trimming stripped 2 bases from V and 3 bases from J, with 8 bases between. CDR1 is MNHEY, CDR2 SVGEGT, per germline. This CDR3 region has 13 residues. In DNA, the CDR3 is TGTGCCAGCAGTTACCAGGTTCTCTACGAGCAGTACTTC. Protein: CASSYQVLYEQYF.

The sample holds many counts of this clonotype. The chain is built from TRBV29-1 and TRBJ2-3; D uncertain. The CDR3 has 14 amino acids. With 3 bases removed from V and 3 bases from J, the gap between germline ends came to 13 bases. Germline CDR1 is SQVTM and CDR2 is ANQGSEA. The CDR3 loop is CSVDENSLTDTQYF. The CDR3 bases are TGCAGCGTTGACGAGAACAGCCTAACAGATACGCAGTATTTT.

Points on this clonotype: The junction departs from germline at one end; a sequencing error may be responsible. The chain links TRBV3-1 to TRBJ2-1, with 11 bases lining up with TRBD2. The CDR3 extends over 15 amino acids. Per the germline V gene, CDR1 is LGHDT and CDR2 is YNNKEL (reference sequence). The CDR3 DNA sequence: TGTGCCAGCAGCCCGGGACTAGCGGTCTACAGTGAGCAGTTCTTC. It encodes CASSPGLAVYSEQFF.

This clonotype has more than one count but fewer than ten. The CDR3 nucleotides read TGTGCCTGGAGGGGAGAGGGGTGGGAGGTCTACAATGAGCAGTTCTTC. Translation gives CAWRGEGWEVYNEQFF. The chain uses TRBV30 and TRBJ2-1; D may be TRBD2 (6 bases). V dropped 3 bases and J dropped 3 bases, with 18 bases sitting between them. The germline V gene encodes CDR1 GTSNPN and CDR2 SVGIG (reference sequence). The CDR3 loop spans 16 amino acids.

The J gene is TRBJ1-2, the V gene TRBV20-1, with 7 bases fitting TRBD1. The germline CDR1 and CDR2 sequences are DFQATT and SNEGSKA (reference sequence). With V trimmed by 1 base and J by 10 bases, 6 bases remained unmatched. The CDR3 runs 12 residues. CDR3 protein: CSARGQQGYYTF. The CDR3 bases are TGCAGTGCTAGAGGGCAACAGGGGTACTACACCTTC.

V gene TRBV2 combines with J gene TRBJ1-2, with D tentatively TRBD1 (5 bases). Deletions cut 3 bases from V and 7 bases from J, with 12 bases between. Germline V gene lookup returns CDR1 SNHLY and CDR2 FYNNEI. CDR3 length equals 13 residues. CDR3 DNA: TGTGCCAGCAGTGAGGAGGGGCCGGGTGGCTACACCTTC. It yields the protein CASSEEGPGGYTF.

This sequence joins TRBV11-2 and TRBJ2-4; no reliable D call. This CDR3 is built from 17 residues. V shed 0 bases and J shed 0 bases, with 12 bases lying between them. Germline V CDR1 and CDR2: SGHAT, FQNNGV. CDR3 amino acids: CASSLDHRAVAKNIQYF. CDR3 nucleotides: TGTGCCAGCAGCTTAGATCATCGAGCAGTAGCCAAAAACATTCAGTACTTC. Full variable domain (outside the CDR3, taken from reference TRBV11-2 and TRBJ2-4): EAGVAQSPRYKIIEKRQSVAFWCNPISGHATLYWYQQILGQGPKLLIQFQNNGVVDDSQLPKDRFSAERLKGVDSTLKIQPAKLEDSAVYLCASSLDHRAVAKNIQYFGAGTRLSVL.

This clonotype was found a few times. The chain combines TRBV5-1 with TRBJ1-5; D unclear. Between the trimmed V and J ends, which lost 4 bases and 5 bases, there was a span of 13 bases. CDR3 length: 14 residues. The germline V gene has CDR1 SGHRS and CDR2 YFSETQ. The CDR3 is CASSEGPSDQPQHF. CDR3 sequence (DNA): TGCGCCAGCAGCGAGGGTCCTTCGGATCAGCCCCAGCATTTT.

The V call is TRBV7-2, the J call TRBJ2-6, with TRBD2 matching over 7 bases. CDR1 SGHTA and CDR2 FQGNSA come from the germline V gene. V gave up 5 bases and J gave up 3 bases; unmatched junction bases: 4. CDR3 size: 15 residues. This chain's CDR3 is CASSVGRVGANVLTF. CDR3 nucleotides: TGTGCCAGCAGCGTTGGGAGGGTTGGGGCCAACGTCCTGACTTTC. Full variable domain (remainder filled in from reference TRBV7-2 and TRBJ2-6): GAGVSQSPSNKVTEKGKDVELRCDPISGHTALYWYRQSLGQGLEFLIYFQGNSAPDKSGLPSDRFSAERTGGSVSTLTIQRTQQEDSAVYLCASSVGRVGANVLTFGAGSRLTVL.

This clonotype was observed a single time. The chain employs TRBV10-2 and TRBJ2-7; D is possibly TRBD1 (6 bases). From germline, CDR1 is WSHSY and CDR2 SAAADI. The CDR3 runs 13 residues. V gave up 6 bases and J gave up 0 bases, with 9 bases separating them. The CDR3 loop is CASRDSASYEQYF. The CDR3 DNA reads TGCGCCAGCAGGGACAGCGCCTCCTACGAGCAGTACTTC.

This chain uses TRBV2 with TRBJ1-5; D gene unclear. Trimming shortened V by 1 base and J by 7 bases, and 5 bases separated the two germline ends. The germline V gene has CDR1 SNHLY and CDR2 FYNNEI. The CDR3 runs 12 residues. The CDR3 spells CASSEVRQPQHF. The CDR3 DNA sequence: TGTGCCAGCAGTGAAGTACGGCAGCCCCAGCATTTT.

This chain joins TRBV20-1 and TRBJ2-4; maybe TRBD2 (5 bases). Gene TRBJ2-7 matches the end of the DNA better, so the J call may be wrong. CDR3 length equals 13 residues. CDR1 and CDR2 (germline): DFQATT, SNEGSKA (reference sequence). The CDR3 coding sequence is TGCAGTGCCCGACGCGGAGGCCGCTACGAGCAGTACTTC. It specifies CSARRGGRYEQYF.

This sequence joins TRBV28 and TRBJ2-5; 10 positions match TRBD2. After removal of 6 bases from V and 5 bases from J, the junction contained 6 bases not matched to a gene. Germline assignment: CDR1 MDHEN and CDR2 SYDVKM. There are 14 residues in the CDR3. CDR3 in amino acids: CASSPSGRRETQYF. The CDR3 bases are TGTGCCAGCAGCCCTAGCGGGAGACGGGAGACCCAGTACTTC.